The text below deals with one T cell receptor (beta chain). Sequence at one end of the junction differs from germline and may be a read error. These data come from a study of blood T cell repertoires in COVID-19. Donors in Cohort 3 counted as recovered after two negative PCRs, clearance, or symptom resolution. Original handling: Amplification of reference gene primers provided the estimated nucleated cell counts. Here immunoSEQ multiplex PCR was the method, and the copy in TCRdb shows in-frame clones only, minus some. V, J and clone size are those of that table, while D and trimming were read from the DNA. The table shows around 240,000 clones, with 70% to 90% occurring only once. The germline V gene has CDR1 SSHAT and CDR2 FNYEAQ (reference sequence). This CDR3 region has 15 residues.

This receptor was identified in a woman aged 45 to 65 who had recovered from COVID-19. V and J are TRBV7-7 and TRBJ2-2; 8 bases agree with TRBD1. The sequenced sample consisted of PBMCs or T cells enriched from blood (not recorded which). The CDR3 reads CASSTWTGSTGELFF. CDR3 DNA sequence: TGTGCTAGCAGCACCTGGACAGGGTCTACCGGGGAGCTGTTTTTT.